These 6 T cell receptor beta chains came from one sample sequenced in a study of T cell changes during pregnancy in multiple sclerosis. Some clones are missing from TCRdb's copy, which holds only in-frame ones; the method was immunoSEQ multiplex PCR. The sample yields more than 50,000 clones, roughly nine tenths seen once. The sample here was CD4+ T cells from peripheral blood mononuclear cells, taken after pregnancy. These receptors were taken from a female donor in good health, enrolled as a control in a pregnancy study.

The rearrangement uses TRBV19 and TRBJ1-5; tentatively, D is TRBD1 (5 bases). Deletions cut 6 bases from V and 7 bases from J, with 19 bases between. This CDR3 comprises 15 residues. The V gene's germline CDR1 is LNHDA and CDR2 SQIVND (reference sequence). The CDR3 sequence is CASSTGGESGQPQHF. DNA for the CDR3: TGTGCCAGTAGCACCGGAGGGGAGTCAGGGCAGCCCCAGCATTTT. The variable domain in full, with the rest retrieved from reference TRBV19 and TRBJ1-5, is DGGITQSPKYLFRKEGQNVTLSCEQNLNHDAMYWYRQDPGQGLRLIYYSQIVNDFQKGDIAEGYSVSREKKESFPLTVTSAQKNPTAFYLCASSTGGESGQPQHFGDGTRLSIL.

V gene TRBV7-2 combines with J gene TRBJ2-5; tentatively, D is TRBD2 (6 bases). V shed 7 bases and J shed 6 bases, with 21 bases lying between them. The CDR3 is 15 amino acids. Germline lookup yields CDR1 SGHTA and CDR2 FQGNSA. CDR3 coding DNA: TGTGCCAGCACCTTGGGGCTAGCGACGGCCCAGACCCAGTACTTC. It codes for CASTLGLATAQTQYF.

The genes are TRBV4-2 and TRBJ2-2, with 12 positions matching TRBD2. Trimming at V came to 1 base and at J to 1 base, leaving 1 base not matched to a gene. This CDR3 comprises 17 residues. Looked up from germline, CDR1 is LGHNA and CDR2 is YNFKEQ. The CDR3 is CASSQGTSGVNTGELFF. The CDR3 nucleotides are TGTGCCAGCAGCCAAGGGACTAGCGGGGTGAACACCGGGGAGCTGTTTTTT.

J is TRBJ2-5 and V is TRBV19, with 9 bases matching TRBD1. This CDR3 spans 15 amino acids. J gave up 4 bases and V 2 bases, and 5 bases lay outside the gene matches. The germline CDR1 and CDR2 sequences are LNHDA and SQIVND (reference sequence). Written as DNA, the CDR3 is TGTGCCAGTAGTATACCGGACAGGGGACGAGAGACCCAGTACTTC. Its protein is CASSIPDRGRETQYF.

This clone appeared a single time. V gene TRBV11-2 combines with J gene TRBJ1-2, with D possibly being TRBD1 (5 bases). The CDR3 loop spans 13 amino acids. The ends were cut back, 3 bases at V and 2 bases at J, with 7 bases in the middle. Germline CDR1 reads SGHAT; CDR2 reads FQNNGV. The CDR3 DNA sequence: TGTGCCAGCAGCTTTTGGACAAACTATGGCTACACCTTC. Amino acid sequence: CASSFWTNYGYTF.

The chain uses TRBV19 and TRBJ1-5, with D perhaps matching TRBD1 (5 bases). CDR3 length equals 15 residues. Germline V gives CDR1 LNHDA, CDR2 SQIVND (reference sequence). V was pared by 2 bases and J by 10 bases, with 18 bases between. CDR3 protein: CASSINTGDGRPQHF. The CDR3 DNA reads TGTGCCAGTAGTATAAATACAGGAGATGGCCGACCCCAGCATTTT.